The following is a T cell receptor (beta chain) sequence with its context. Its specificity is not known. As for time point: persistent/refractory GD, antithyroid drugs over 5 years with positive TRAb. From PBMCs, RNA was extracted and then used to make the TCR library. These data come from a study of regulatory T cells in long-lasting Graves disease. Relying on iRepertoire HTBI primers and Arm-PCR of CDR3 regions, the team built TCR beta libraries. From the multiplex PCR reads, TCRdb called clonotypes with MiXCR, one entry per CDR3 protein. The sample shows 400,000 or so distinct CDR3 sequences, less than 25% of them seen only once. General study points: Persistent Graves' patients showed reduced TCR diversity versus newly diagnosed patients.

The specimen was peripheral blood mononuclear cells (PBMCs), collected when the disease was refractory, from a patient treated with antithyroid drugs. This clonotype was sampled from a female donor with Graves disease.

Written as DNA, the CDR3 is TGTGCCAGCAGCCCCGGGACTATATATGGCTACACCTTC. This gives the protein CASSPGTIYGYTF. The V gene is TRBV7-3, the J gene TRBJ1-2; D may be TRBD1 (5 bases). With 5 bases removed from V and 5 bases from J, the gap between germline ends came to 12 bases. Germline lookup yields CDR1 SGHTA and CDR2 FQGTGA. The CDR3 is made up of 13 amino acids. The variable domain in full, completed from reference TRBV7-3 and TRBJ1-2, reads GAGVSQTPSNKVTEKGKYVELRCDPISGHTALYWYRQSLGQGPEFLIYFQGTGAADDSGLPNDRFFAVRPEGSVSTLKIQRTERGDSAVYLCASSPGTIYGYTFGSGTRLTVV.